This note documents a single TCR beta chain sequence. This record belongs to a study of blood T cells in healthy people across ages. Per germline, CDR1 SGHDT and CDR2 YYEEEE. V gave up 4 bases and J gave up 2 bases; unmatched junction bases: 16. The CDR3 covers 18 residues. Combining a sample-barcoded 5' primer with a J-beta primer mix, a second PCR ran for roughly 7 to 12 cycles. TCRdb reanalysed the 5' RACE reads using MiXCR and keeps one entry per CDR3 protein. The table includes fewer than 1 million distinct CDR3 sequences, approximately 44% detected once. About 9.6 milliliters of peripheral blood were drawn from each donor into EDTA-treated tubes.

The sample consisted of blood. V is TRBV5-6 and J is TRBJ2-5, with 8 positions matching TRBD2. The TCR was taken from a man in his sixties in good health. In DNA, the CDR3 is TGTGCCAGCAGCCATGAAGAGAGGGTAGCGGGGTTACAAGAGACCCAGTACTTC. This sequence encodes CASSHEERVAGLQETQYF. Complete variable domain (other parts from reference TRBV5-6 and TRBJ2-5): DAGVTQSPTHLIKTRGQQVTLRCSPKSGHDTVSWYQQALGQGPQFIFQYYEEEERQRGNFPDRFSGHQFPNYSSELNVNALLLGDSALYLCASSHEERVAGLQETQYFGPGTRLLVL.